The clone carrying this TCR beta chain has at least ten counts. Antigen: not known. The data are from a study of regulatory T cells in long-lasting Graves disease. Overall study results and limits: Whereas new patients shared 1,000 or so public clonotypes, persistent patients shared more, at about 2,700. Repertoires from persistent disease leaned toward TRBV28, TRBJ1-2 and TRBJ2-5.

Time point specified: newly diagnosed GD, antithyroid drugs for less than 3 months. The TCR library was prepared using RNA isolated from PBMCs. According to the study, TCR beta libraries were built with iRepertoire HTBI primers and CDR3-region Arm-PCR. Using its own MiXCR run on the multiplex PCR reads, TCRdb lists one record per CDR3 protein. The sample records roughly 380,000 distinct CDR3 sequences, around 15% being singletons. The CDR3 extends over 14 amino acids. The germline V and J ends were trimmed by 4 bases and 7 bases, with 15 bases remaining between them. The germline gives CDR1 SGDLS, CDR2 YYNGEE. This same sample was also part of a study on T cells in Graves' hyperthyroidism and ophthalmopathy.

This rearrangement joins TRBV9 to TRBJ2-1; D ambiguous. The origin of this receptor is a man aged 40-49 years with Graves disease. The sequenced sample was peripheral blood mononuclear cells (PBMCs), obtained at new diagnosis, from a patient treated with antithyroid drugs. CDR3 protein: CASSPTAGSNEQFF. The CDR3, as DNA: TGTGCCAGCAGCCCAACGGCAGGCAGTAATGAGCAGTTCTTC.